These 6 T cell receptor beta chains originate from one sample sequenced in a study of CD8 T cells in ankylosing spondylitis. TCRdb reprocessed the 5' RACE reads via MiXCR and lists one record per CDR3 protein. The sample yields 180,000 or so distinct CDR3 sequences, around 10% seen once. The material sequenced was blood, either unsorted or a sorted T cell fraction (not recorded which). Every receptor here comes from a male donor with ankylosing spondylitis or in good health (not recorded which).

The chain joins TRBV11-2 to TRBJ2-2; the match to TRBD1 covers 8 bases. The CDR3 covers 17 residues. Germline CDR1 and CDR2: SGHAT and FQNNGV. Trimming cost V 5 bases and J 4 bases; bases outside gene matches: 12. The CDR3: CASSPFPTGAATGELFF. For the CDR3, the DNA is TGTGCCAGCAGCCCATTTCCGACAGGGGCTGCCACCGGGGAGCTGTTTTTT.

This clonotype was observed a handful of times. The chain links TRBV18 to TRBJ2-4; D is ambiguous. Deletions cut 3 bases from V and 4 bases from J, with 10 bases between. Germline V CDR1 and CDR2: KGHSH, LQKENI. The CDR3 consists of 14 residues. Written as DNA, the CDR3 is TGTGCCAGCTCACCCCCAGTGGAAAAAAACATTCAGTACTTC. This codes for CASSPPVEKNIQYF. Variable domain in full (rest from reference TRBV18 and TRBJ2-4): NAGVMQNPRHLVRRRGQEARLRCSPMKGHSHVYWYRQLPEEGLKFMVYLQKENIIDESGMPKERFSAEFPKEGPSILRIQQVVRGDSAAYFCASSPPVEKNIQYFGAGTRLSVL.

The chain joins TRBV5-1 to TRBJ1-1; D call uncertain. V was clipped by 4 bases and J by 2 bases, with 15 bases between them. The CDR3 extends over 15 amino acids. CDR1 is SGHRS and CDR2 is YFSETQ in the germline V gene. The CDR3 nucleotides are TGCGCCAGCAGCATTAGCGGGAGTATCAACACTGAAGCTTTCTTT. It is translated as CASSISGSINTEAFF.

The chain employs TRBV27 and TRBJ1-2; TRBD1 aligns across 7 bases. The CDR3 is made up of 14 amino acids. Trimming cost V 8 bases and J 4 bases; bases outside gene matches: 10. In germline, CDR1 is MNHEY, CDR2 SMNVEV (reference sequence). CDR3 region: CASAWDRKSYGYTF. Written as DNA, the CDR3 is TGTGCCAGCGCCTGGGACAGAAAAAGCTATGGCTACACCTTC.

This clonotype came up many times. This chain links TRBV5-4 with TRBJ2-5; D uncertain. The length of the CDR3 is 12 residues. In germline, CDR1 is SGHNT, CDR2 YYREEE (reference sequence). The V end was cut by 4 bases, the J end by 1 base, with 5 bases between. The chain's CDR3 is CASSVPQETQYF. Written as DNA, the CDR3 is TGTGCCAGCAGCGTCCCCCAAGAGACCCAGTACTTC.

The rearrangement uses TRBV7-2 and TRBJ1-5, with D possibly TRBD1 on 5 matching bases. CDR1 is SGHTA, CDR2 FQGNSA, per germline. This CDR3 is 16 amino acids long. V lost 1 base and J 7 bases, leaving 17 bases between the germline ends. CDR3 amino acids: CASSLGQGGKKQPQHF. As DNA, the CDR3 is TGTGCCAGCAGCTTAGGCCAGGGTGGGAAGAAACAGCCCCAGCATTTT.